The 6 T cell receptor beta chains below all came from one sample that was sequenced in a study of CD8+CD57+ T cells in acquired aplastic anemia. TCR beta VDJ and CDR3 profiling used genomic DNA as template. TCRdb reanalysed the reads using MiXCR and keeps one entry per CDR3 protein. This repertoire shows roughly 93,000 distinct CDR3 sequences, 55% to 70% found once; its top ten account for less than 75%. Those patients picked for sequencing had displayed CD8+CD57+ cell expansion on flow cytometry. The sample taken for sequencing was sorted CD4+, CD8+, or CD8+CD57+ T cells (not recorded which) from PBMCs. The receptors shown here come from a human donor with aplastic anemia.

V gene TRBV6-1 combines with J gene TRBJ1-3, with 7 bases lining up with TRBD1. Germline V gene sequence: CDR1 MNHNS, CDR2 SASEGT. The CDR3 runs to 14 residues. The junction had 2 bases not matched to a gene; V was cut back by 6 bases and J by 0 bases. The CDR3 reads CASSNRGSGNTIYF. The CDR3 DNA is TGTGCCAGCAGCAACAGGGGCTCTGGAAACACCATATATTTT.

The rearrangement uses TRBV19 and TRBJ1-1; D is unresolved. Germline-derived CDR1 and CDR2 are LNHDA and SQIVND (reference sequence). Trimming stripped 11 bases from V and 1 base from J, with 11 bases between. The CDR3 loop spans 12 amino acids. CDR3 DNA: TGTGCCTCAAAGGTGGGGAACACTGAAGCTTTCTTT. It specifies CASKVGNTEAFF.

The chain combines TRBV10-3 with TRBJ2-2, with 10 bases that match TRBD2. This CDR3 region has 15 residues. After removal of 4 bases from V and 1 base from J, the junction contained 0 bases not matched to a gene. Germline V gives CDR1 ENHRY, CDR2 SYGVKD. In nucleotides, the CDR3 is TGTGCCATCAGTGCTAGCGGGAGGAACACCGGGGAGCTGTTTTTT. Translating gives CAISASGRNTGELFF.

This clonotype was detected only once. A junction boundary mismatches the germline segment, possibly from a read error. V is TRBV11-3 and J is TRBJ1-6; a possible D gene is TRBD1 (5 bases). The germline V gene has CDR1 SGHNT and CDR2 YENEEA. The CDR3 is 13 residues long. CDR3 protein: CASSSRQTSPPHF. In DNA, the CDR3 is TGTGCCAGCAGCTCCAGACAGACTTCACCCCCCCACTTT.

The chain carries TRBV2 and TRBJ2-7; D may be TRBD1 (5 bases). Trimming shortened V by 2 bases and J by 2 bases, and 10 bases separated the two germline ends. The CDR3 runs 14 residues. Germline V gives CDR1 SNHLY, CDR2 FYNNEI. This CDR3 reads CASSETGLPYEQYF. DNA of the CDR3: TGTGCCAGCAGTGAAACAGGCCTCCCCTACGAGCAGTACTTC.

This clonotype was detected many times. The V call is TRBV10-3, the J call TRBJ2-7, with TRBD1 matching over 7 bases. The junction had 7 bases not matched to a gene; V was cut back by 0 bases and J by 2 bases. The CDR3 extends over 16 amino acids. Germline lookup yields CDR1 ENHRY and CDR2 SYGVKD. As DNA, the CDR3 is TGTGCCATCAGTGAGTCCCCGACAGGGCTAGCCTACGAGCAGTACTTC. Translated: CAISESPTGLAYEQYF.